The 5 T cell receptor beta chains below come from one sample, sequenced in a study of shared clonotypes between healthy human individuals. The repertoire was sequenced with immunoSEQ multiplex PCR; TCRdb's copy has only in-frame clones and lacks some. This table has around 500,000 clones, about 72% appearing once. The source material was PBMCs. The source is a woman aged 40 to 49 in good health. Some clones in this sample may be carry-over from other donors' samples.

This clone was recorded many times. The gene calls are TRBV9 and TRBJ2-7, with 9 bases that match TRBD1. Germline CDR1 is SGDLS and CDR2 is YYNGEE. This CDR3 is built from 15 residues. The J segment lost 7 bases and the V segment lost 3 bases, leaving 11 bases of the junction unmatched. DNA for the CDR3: TGTGCCAGCAGCGCACCGGGACAGGGAGGAAGAGAGCAGTACTTC. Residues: CASSAPGQGGREQYF.

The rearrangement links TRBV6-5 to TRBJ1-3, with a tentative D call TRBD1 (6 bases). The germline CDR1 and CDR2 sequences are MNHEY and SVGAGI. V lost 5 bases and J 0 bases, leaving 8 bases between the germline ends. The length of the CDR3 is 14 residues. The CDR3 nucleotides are TGTGCCAGCAGTGGACAGAGCTCTGGAAACACCATATATTTT. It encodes CASSGQSSGNTIYF.

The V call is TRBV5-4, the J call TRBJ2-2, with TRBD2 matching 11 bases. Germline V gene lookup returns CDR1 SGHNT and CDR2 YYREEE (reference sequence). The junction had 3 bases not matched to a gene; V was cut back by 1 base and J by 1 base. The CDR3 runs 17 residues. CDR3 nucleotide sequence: TGTGCCAGCAGCTTGTGGGGGACTAGCGGGAACACCGGGGAGCTGTTTTTT. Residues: CASSLWGTSGNTGELFF.

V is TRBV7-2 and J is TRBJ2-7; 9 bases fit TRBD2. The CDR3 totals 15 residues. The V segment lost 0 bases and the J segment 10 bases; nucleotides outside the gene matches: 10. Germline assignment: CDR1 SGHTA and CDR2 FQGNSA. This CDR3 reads CASSLAGPGTSFQYF. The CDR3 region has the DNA TGTGCCAGCAGCTTAGCCGGACCCGGGACTAGCTTCCAGTACTTC.

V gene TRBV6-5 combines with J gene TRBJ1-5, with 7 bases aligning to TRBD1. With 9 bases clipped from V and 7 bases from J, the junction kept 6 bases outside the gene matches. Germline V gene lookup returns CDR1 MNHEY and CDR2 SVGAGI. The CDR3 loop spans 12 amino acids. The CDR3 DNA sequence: TGTGCCAGACTGACAGGGAGGCAGCCCCAGCATTTT. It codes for CARLTGRQPQHF.